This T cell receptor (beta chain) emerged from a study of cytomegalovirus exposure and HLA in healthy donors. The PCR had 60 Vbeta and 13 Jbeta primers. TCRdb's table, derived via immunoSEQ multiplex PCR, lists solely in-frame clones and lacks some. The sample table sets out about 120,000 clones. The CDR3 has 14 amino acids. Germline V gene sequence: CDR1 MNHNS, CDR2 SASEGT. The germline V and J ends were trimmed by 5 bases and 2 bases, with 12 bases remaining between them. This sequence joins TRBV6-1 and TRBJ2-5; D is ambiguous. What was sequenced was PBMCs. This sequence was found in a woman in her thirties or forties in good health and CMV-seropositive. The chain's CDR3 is CASSPRLSQETQYF. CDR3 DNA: TGTGCCAGCAGTCCCCGACTGAGTCAAGAGACCCAGTACTTC.